Below are 21 T cell receptor beta chains sequenced from a single sample in a study of identical twins. One entry per CDR3 protein results from TCRdb running MiXCR on the 5' RACE reads. The data contain some 500,000 distinct CDR3 sequences, less than 25% of them singletons. The sample was also linked to a second study, of T cells expressing NK-cell markers.

The material sequenced was CD4+ T cells sorted from blood. The receptors come from a woman between 18 and 30 years old in good health.

This chain uses TRBV6-1 with TRBJ2-7, with 10 bases that match TRBD2. The CDR3 length is 15 residues. The germline CDR1 and CDR2 sequences are MNHNS and SASEGT. Trimming cost V 10 bases and J 0 bases; bases outside gene matches: 9. CDR3: CATKGGTSDSYEQYF. CDR3 DNA sequence: TGTGCCACCAAAGGAGGGACTAGCGACTCCTACGAGCAGTACTTC.

This clonotype was detected a few times. This sequence joins TRBV25-1 and TRBJ2-1; 9 bases line up with TRBD2. V was pared by 3 bases and J by 1 base, with 4 bases of the junction left unmatched. This CDR3 is built from 16 residues. Germline CDR1 is MGHDK and CDR2 is SYGVNS. The CDR3 loop reads CASSDPSGGSYNEQFF. In DNA form, the CDR3 reads TGTGCCAGCAGTGACCCAAGCGGGGGGTCCTACAATGAGCAGTTCTTC.

The V call is TRBV3-1, the J call TRBJ2-1; weak D call: TRBD2 (5 bases). CDR3 length equals 16 residues. The V end lost 1 base, the J end lost 0 bases, and 10 bases lay between the germline ends. The germline V gene encodes CDR1 LGHDT and CDR2 YNNKEL (reference sequence). CDR3 sequence: CASSQGGLTSYNEQFF. As DNA, the CDR3 is TGTGCCAGCAGCCAAGGAGGGTTGACCTCCTACAATGAGCAGTTCTTC.

The chain joins TRBV20-1 to TRBJ2-1; 9 bases are a match to TRBD2. CDR3 length: 16 amino acids. Trimming at V came to 3 bases and at J to 0 bases, leaving 6 bases not matched to a gene. The germline gives CDR1 DFQATT, CDR2 SNEGSKA (reference sequence). The CDR3 region has the DNA TGCAGTGCTAGGCCTAGCGGGACCGCCTCCTACAATGAGCAGTTCTTC. Residues: CSARPSGTASYNEQFF.

This clonotype was detected ten times or more. The V gene is TRBV29-1, the J gene TRBJ2-1; 8 bases align to TRBD1. Germline CDR1 reads SQVTM; CDR2 reads ANQGSEA. CDR3 length equals 12 residues. The V gene end was trimmed by 3 bases and the J gene end by 8 bases; junction bases not matched to a gene: 3. The chain's CDR3 is CSVDGTGHEQFF. The DNA of the CDR3 is TGCAGCGTTGATGGGACAGGCCATGAGCAGTTCTTC.

V is TRBV20-1 and J is TRBJ2-5; 8 bases fit TRBD1. Per germline, CDR1 DFQATT and CDR2 SNEGSKA (reference sequence). Trimming cost V 6 bases and J 0 bases; bases outside gene matches: 9. The CDR3 sequence is 15 residues long. The CDR3: CSAVDRGRDQETQYF. CDR3 bases: TGCAGTGCCGTAGACAGGGGACGGGACCAAGAGACCCAGTACTTC.

This clonotype was counted only a few times. V and J are TRBV10-3 and TRBJ2-1; 9 positions agree with TRBD2. Losses at the gene ends were 4 bases for V and 7 bases for J; bases not matched to a gene: 8. This CDR3 contains 15 residues. Germline loops: CDR1 ENHRY, CDR2 SYGVKD. CDR3 amino acids: CAISALAGNLNEQFF. The CDR3 DNA is TGTGCCATCAGTGCGCTAGCGGGAAATCTTAATGAGCAGTTCTTC.

In its sample, this clonotype was seen once. This CDR3 reads CASSLSASGHKDTQYF. The CDR3 DNA reads as TGTGCCAGCAGCTTATCGGCTAGCGGCCACAAAGATACGCAGTATTTT. The rearrangement joins TRBV7-2 to TRBJ2-3; TRBD2 aligns across 7 bases. With V trimmed by 2 bases and J by 5 bases, 10 bases remained unmatched. CDR3 size: 16 residues. CDR1 SGHTA and CDR2 FQGNSA come from the germline V gene.

This clonotype has a handful of counts. The V and J genes are TRBV5-1 and TRBJ1-2; 7 nucleotides line up with TRBD1. The CDR3 has 14 amino acids. Germline CDR1 SGHRS, CDR2 YFSETQ. Trimming took 0 bases from V and 4 from J; bases not matched to a gene: 3. The CDR3 DNA reads as TGCGCCAGCAGCTTGGTGGACAGGTCCTATGGCTACACCTTC. Its protein is CASSLVDRSYGYTF.

This clonotype occurred a few times. The rearrangement links TRBV9 to TRBJ1-1; tentative D call: TRBD1 (6 bases). Germline lookup yields CDR1 SGDLS and CDR2 YYNGEE. Trimming stripped 4 bases from V and 3 bases from J, with 19 bases between. CDR3 length equals 16 residues. CDR3: CASSSRGRGADTEAFF. The DNA for the CDR3 is TGTGCCAGCAGCTCTAGGGGTCGGGGGGCCGACACTGAAGCTTTCTTT.

This clonotype came up once. The chain combines TRBV20-1 with TRBJ2-3, with D perhaps assigned TRBD1 or TRBD2 (7 bases each). CDR3 length equals 15 residues. Per the germline V gene, CDR1 is DFQATT and CDR2 is SNEGSKA (reference sequence). The germline V and J ends were trimmed by 5 bases and 0 bases, with 15 bases remaining between them. This CDR3 reads CSAQGGGRSTDTQYF. CDR3 nucleotides: TGCAGTGCTCAGGGGGGCGGGAGAAGCACAGATACGCAGTATTTT.

V is TRBV7-9 and J is TRBJ2-3; D is undetermined. CDR3 length equals 14 residues. Germline V lookup: CDR1 SEHNR, CDR2 FQNEAQ (reference sequence). Trimming cost V 1 base and J 5 bases, with 10 bases left between them. CDR3 nucleotides: TGTGCCAGCAGCTTAGACCCCCAAAGAGATACGCAGTATTTT. This gives the protein CASSLDPQRDTQYF.

This clonotype occurred many times. This rearrangement joins TRBV20-1 to TRBJ1-6, with no clear D. The CDR3 spans 16 residues. Per the germline V gene, CDR1 is DFQATT and CDR2 is SNEGSKA (reference sequence). The V end was cut by 6 bases, the J end by 7 bases, with 22 bases between. The CDR3 DNA follows: TGCAGTGCCGTAAAGTCTCCAGCAGGTTGGAATTCACCCCTCCACTTT. Protein: CSAVKSPAGWNSPLHF.

V and J are TRBV19 and TRBJ2-7, with unresolved D. This CDR3 is 12 amino acids long. CDR1 is LNHDA and CDR2 is SQIVND in the germline V gene (reference sequence). Trimming left V 7 bases short and J 5 bases short, with 12 bases between. The CDR3 sequence: CASMGSSNEQYF. The CDR3 nucleotides read TGTGCCAGTATGGGGTCCAGCAACGAGCAGTACTTC.

This clonotype was found a few times. The rearrangement joins TRBV18 to TRBJ2-1, with 8 bases that match TRBD1. CDR1 and CDR2 (germline): KGHSH, LQKENI. V shed 5 bases, J shed 9 bases, and the junction held 12 bases outside the gene matches. This CDR3 is built from 15 residues. Here the CDR3 reads CASSARQTGAVEQFF. DNA for the CDR3: TGTGCCAGCTCAGCCCGACAGACAGGGGCGGTTGAGCAGTTCTTC.

This clonotype was counted between two and nine times. CDR3 in DNA: TGCAGTACCCTCTTGGGGGGCGGGGAGACCCAGTACTTC. This sequence encodes CSTLLGGGETQYF. The rearrangement joins TRBV20-1 to TRBJ2-5; the D call may be TRBD1 or TRBD2 (6 bases each). V lost 8 bases to trimming and J lost 5 bases, with 18 bases between them. This CDR3 comprises 13 residues. From germline, CDR1 is DFQATT and CDR2 SNEGSKA (reference sequence).

Here the CDR3 DNA reads TGCAGTGCGCGGCTGAGGGGTGGAGAGCAGTACTTC. It specifies CSARLRGGEQYF. V gene TRBV20-1 combines with J gene TRBJ2-7; the D gene could be TRBD1 or TRBD2 (5 bases each). V shed 6 bases and J shed 7 bases, with 16 bases lying between them. The CDR3 is 12 amino acids. From germline, CDR1 is DFQATT and CDR2 SNEGSKA (reference sequence).

This clonotype was recorded many times. The chain carries TRBV15 and TRBJ1-5; no clear D. Germline V gives CDR1 LNHNV, CDR2 YYDKDF (reference sequence). The CDR3 spans 12 residues. Trimming shortened V by 3 bases and J by 6 bases, and 6 bases separated the two germline ends. The CDR3 is CATSSYPQPQHF. Here the CDR3 DNA reads TGTGCCACCAGCAGTTACCCTCAGCCCCAGCATTTT.

The chain joins TRBV6-5 to TRBJ2-3, with D tentatively TRBD1 (5 bases). Germline lookup yields CDR1 MNHEY and CDR2 SVGAGI. This CDR3 has 15 amino acids. The V end was cut by 2 bases, the J end by 2 bases, with 11 bases between. The CDR3 region is CASSYRGMVTDTQYF. CDR3 nucleotides: TGTGCCAGCAGTTACAGGGGAATGGTCACAGATACGCAGTATTTT.

The CDR3 nucleotides are TGTGCCAGCAGTTCGACGGGACCCTATAATTCACCCCTCCACTTT. Protein: CASSSTGPYNSPLHF. The chain joins TRBV12-3 or TRBV12-4 to TRBJ1-6; a possible D gene is TRBD1 (5 bases). V was pared by 4 bases and J by 2 bases, with 9 bases between. This CDR3 has 15 amino acids.

The rearrangement joins TRBV9 to TRBJ1-5, with D possibly TRBD1 on 6 matching bases. The CDR3 has 14 residues. Trimming took off 3 bases at V and 5 bases at J, with 12 bases between the two ends. Looked up from germline, CDR1 is SGDLS and CDR2 is YYNGEE. The CDR3 is CASSGSTGDQPQHF. DNA for the CDR3: TGTGCCAGCAGCGGCTCGACAGGAGATCAGCCCCAGCATTTT.